This TCR beta chain was identified in a study of graft-versus-host responses after intestinal transplantation. The overall study: Multivisceral, liver-intestinal, or isolated intestinal grafts were transplanted into recipients. All recipients were given anti-thymocyte globulin induction, and tacrolimus and steroids were then administered for around three years. Study observations and caveats: Detected in recipient marrow were GvH clones, some of which were first observed in ileum or blood. GvH clone levels peaked in circulation, and this peak was associated with early post-transplant HvG declines.

Lamina propria and intraepithelial lymphocytes were released by processing graft tissue. Sequencing was performed with immunoSEQ multiplex PCR; in TCRdb, only in-frame clones are kept and a portion is missing. The sample carries roughly 9,600 clones, about four fifths recorded once. CDR1 and CDR2 from the germline V gene are SGHVS and FQNEAQ. V lost 5 bases, J lost 7 bases, and 11 bases lay in between. The CDR3 has 12 residues. Details on this clone: No antigen is known for it.

Sequences were derived from ileum tissue, sampled roughly 450 days after intestinal transplantation. This clonotype originated in a human patient who received an intestinal transplant, so some T cells may come from the graft donor. The chain carries TRBV7-8 and TRBJ1-2; the D is unclear. CDR3 nucleotides: TGTGCCAGCAGCGGAAACCTGGGTGGCTACACCTTC. Its translation is CASSGNLGGYTF.